The present T cell receptor beta chain was sequenced within a study of regulatory T cells in long-lasting Graves disease. According to the study, TCR beta libraries were built with iRepertoire HTBI primers and CDR3-region Arm-PCR. Each CDR3 protein gets one entry after TCRdb re-called the multiplex PCR reads with MiXCR. The table includes 400,000 to 450,000 distinct CDR3 sequences, under 15% detected once. Noted time point: newly diagnosed GD, antithyroid drugs for less than 3 months. Researchers made the TCR library from RNA that was extracted from PBMCs. This same sample was also part of a study on T cells in Graves' hyperthyroidism and ophthalmopathy. That publication notes: The definition of stable Graves' hyperthyroidism was no ophthalmopathy progression within 18 months. Most expanded thyroid clonotypes above 0.001 recurred in blood.

The sample consisted of peripheral blood mononuclear cells (PBMCs), taken at new diagnosis, from a patient treated with antithyroid drugs. The origin of this receptor is a woman in her 30s with Graves disease.

This CDR3 reads CASSSQGAEAFF. The CDR3 nucleotides read TGTGCCAGCAGCTCCCAAGGAGCTGAAGCTTTCTTT. This chain uses TRBV7-9 with TRBJ1-1; no firm D call. The CDR3 contains 12 residues. CDR1 is SEHNR, CDR2 FQNEAQ, per germline (reference sequence). With 4 bases removed from V and 6 bases from J, the gap between germline ends came to 9 bases.